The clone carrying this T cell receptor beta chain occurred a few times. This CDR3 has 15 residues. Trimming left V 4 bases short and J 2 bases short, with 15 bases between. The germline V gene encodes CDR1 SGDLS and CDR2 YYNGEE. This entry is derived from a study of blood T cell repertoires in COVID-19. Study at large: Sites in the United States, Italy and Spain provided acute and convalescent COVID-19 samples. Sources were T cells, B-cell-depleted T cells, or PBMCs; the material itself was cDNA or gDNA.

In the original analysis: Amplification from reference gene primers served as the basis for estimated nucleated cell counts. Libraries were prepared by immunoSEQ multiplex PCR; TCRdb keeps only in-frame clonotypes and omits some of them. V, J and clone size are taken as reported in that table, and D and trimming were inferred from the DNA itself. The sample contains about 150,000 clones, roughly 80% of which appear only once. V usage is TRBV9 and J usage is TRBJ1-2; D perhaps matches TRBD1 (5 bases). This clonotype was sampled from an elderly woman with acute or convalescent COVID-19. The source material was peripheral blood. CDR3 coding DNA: TGTGCCAGCAGCCCAATGTCGACAGTAAACTATGGCTACACCTTC. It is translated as CASSPMSTVNYGYTF.